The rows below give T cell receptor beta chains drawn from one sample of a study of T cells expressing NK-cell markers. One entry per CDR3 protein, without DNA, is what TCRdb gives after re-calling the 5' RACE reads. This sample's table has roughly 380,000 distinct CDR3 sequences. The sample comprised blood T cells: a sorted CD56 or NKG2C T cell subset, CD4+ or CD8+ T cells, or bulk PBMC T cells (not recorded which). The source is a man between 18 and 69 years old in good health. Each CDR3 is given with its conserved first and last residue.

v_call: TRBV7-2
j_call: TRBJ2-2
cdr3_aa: CASSFLDRDTGELFF

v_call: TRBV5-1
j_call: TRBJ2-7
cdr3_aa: CASSTVTASSYEQYF

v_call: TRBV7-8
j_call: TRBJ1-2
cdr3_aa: CASRPGGANYGYTF

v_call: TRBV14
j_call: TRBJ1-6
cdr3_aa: CASRAYGGANSPLHF

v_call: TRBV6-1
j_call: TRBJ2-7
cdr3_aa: CASSAGTGGGEQYF

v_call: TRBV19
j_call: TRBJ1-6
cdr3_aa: CASRTGFLNSPLHF

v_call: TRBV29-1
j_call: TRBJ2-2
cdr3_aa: CSAGGSGGANTGELFF

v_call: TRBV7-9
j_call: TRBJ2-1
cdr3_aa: CASSFGGAYNEQFF

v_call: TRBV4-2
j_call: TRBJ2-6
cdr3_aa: CASSPTLGQGLPGANVLTF

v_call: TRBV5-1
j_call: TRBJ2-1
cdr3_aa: CASSRSGTSIANEQFF

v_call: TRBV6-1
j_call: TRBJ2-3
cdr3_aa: CASKTGGPPDTQYF

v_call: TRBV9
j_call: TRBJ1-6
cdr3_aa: CASSVGVTPGHNSPLHF

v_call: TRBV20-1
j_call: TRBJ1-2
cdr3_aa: CCWGAGQGFGYTF

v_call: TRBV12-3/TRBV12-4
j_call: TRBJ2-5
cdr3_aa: CASSRRQGGETQYF

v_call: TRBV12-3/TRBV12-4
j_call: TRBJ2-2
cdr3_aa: CASSEIRVTGELFF

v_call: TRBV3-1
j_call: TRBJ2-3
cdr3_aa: CASSLGGFHDTQYF

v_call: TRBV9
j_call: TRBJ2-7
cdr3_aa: CASSVVVEGEQYF

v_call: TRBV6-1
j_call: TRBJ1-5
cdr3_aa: CASRRNRGHQPQHF

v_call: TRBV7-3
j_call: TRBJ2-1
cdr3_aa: CASSLAGLAFYNEQFF

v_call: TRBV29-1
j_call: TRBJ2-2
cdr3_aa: CSAGQEYGTGELFF

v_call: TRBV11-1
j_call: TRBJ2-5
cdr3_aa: CASRRTRLSGETQYF

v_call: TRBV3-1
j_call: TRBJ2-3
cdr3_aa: CASSQDTTISTDTQYF

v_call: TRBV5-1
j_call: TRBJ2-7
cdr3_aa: CASNELGYEQYF

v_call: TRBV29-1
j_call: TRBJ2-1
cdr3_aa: CSAQPDSGNEQFF

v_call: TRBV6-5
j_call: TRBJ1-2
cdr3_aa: CASGGRGGYTF

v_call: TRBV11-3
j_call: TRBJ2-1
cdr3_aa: CASSLGSNRYNEQFF

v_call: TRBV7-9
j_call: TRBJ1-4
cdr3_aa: CASSPWKGGARLFF

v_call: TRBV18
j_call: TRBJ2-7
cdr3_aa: CASSSRTSGSYEQYF

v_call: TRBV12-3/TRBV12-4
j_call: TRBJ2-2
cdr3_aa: CASRDERGGSGELFF

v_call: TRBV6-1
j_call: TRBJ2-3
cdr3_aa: CASSRGGGTTPDTQYF

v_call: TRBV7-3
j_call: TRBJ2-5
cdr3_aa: CASSLGLAGVQETQYF

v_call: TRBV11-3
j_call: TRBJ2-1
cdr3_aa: CASSRGGLTDEQFF

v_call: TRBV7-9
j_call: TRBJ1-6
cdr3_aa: CASSLAGGWDSPLHF

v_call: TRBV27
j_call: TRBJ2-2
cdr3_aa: CATSRKYNTGELFF

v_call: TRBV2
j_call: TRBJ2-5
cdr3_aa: CASIWTGGRETQYF

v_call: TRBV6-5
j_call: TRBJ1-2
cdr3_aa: CASSYSRQRGNYGYTF

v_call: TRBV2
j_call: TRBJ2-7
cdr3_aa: CASTSSGQGDYEQYF

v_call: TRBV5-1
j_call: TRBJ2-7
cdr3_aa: CASSLEAIAGGQFEQYF

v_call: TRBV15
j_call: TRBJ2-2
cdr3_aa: CATSRDRGQGLSGGELFF

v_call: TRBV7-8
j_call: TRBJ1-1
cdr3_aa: CASSLTVGVRNTEAFF

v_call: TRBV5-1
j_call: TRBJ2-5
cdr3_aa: CASSLGYGGETQYF

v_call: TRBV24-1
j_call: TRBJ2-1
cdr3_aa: CATSDSQAQFF

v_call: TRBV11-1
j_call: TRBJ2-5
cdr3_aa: CASSGAAKGGETQYF

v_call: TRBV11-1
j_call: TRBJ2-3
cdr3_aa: CASSSRLAGGPGEATQYF

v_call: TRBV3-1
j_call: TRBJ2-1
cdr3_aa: CASSRSGNYNEQFF

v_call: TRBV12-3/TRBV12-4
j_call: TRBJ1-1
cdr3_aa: CASSLILGSTEAFF

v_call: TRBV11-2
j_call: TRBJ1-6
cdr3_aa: CASSLLDRDHSPLHF

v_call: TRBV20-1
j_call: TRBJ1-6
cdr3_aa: CSARDSPQGSNNSPLHF

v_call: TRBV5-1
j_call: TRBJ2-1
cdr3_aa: CASSSQVDNEQFF

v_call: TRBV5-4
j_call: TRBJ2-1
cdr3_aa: CASRQDLAGLYNEQFF